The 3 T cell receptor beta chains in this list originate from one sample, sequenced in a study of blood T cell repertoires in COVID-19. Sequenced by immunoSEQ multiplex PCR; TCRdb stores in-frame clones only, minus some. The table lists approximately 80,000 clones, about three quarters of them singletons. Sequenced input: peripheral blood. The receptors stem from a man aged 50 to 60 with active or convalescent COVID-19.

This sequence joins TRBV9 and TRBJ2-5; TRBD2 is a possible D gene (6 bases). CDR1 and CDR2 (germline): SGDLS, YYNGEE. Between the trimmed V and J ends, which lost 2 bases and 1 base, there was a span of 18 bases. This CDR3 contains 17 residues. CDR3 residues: CASSVGSWAGSQETQYF. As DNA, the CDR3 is TGTGCCAGCAGCGTTGGGTCCTGGGCGGGGAGCCAAGAGACCCAGTACTTC.

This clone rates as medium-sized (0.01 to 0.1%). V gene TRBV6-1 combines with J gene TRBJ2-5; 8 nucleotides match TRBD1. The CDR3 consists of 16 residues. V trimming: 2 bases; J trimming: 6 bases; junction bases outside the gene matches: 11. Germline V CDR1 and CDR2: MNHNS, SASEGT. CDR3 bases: TGTGCCAGCAGTGAAAATAACAAGGACAGGGTAAAGACCCAGTACTTC. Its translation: CASSENNKDRVKTQYF.

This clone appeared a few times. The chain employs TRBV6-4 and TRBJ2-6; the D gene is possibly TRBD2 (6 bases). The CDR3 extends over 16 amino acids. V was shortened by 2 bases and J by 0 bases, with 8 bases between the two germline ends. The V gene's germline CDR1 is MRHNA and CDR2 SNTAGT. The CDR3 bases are TGTGCCAGCAGTGACGGGGGGAGCTCTGGGGCCAACGTCCTGACTTTC. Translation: CASSDGGSSGANVLTF.